These T cell receptor beta chains were read from a single sample in a study of blood T cell repertoires in COVID-19. Profiled with immunoSEQ multiplex PCR; TCRdb holds only in-frame clones, not every one. The table has about 170,000 clones, 85% to 90% seen once. The sequenced sample consisted of peripheral blood. These receptors originate from a woman older than 75 in a cohort sampled during active or convalescent COVID-19. Each CDR3 is given with its conserved first and last residue. A D gene is named only where the DNA matches it firmly. Size values are once, few and many counts, or a class for expanded clones, and some rows have none.

TRBJ2-5,TRBD1,once,TRBV5-1,TGCGCCAGCAGTCCGACAGGGTCGGAGACCCAGTACTTC,CASSPTGSETQYF
TRBJ2-7,TRBD2,NA,TRBV6-2/TRBV6-3,TGTGCCAGCAGTTACTCCTCGCGGGGGGGCAACGAGCAGTACTTC,CASSYSSRGGNEQYF
TRBJ1-1,TRBD1,NA,TRBV28,TGTGCCAGCAGTAAATGGGGACAGGGGGCAGAAGGAGCTTTCTTT,CASSKWGQGAEGAFF
TRBJ2-7,TRBD1,NA,TRBV5-6,TGTGCCAGCAGCTCATCCAAGACAGGGGCATCCTACGAGCAGTACTTC,CASSSSKTGASYEQYF
TRBJ1-5,NA,NA,TRBV7-9,TGTGCCAGCAGCTGGGACACTGAACAGCCCCAGCATTTT,CASSWDTEQPQHF
TRBJ2-2,NA,NA,TRBV5-1,TGCGCCAGCAGCTTCGGACAGGGAGGGGCCGGGGAGCTGTTTTTT,CASSFGQGGAGELFF
TRBJ2-3,NA,NA,TRBV12-5,TGTGCTAGTGCCCCGGGGGGCCTGCGGACTAGCACAGATACGCAGTATTTT,CASAPGGLRTSTDTQYF
TRBJ1-5,NA,few,TRBV7-2,TGTGCCAGCAGCTCGTTCAGGGATCAGCCCCAGCATTTT,CASSSFRDQPQHF
TRBJ2-5,TRBD2,NA,TRBV2,TGTGCCAGCAGAAAAGGTAGCGGGGGCCAAGAGACCCAGTACTTC,CASRKGSGGQETQYF
TRBJ1-3,TRBD1,NA,TRBV19,TGTGCCAGTAGTAACTTGGACAGGGGAACCTCTGGAAACACCATATATTTT,CASSNLDRGTSGNTIYF
TRBJ1-6,NA,NA,TRBV30,TGTGCCTGGGACGGGACCGGGACAACTAATTCACCCCTCCACTTT,CAWDGTGTTNSPLHF
TRBJ2-5,TRBD1,NA,TRBV28,TGTGCCAGCAGTCAAAACAGGGGGAGGGAGACCCAGTACTTC,CASSQNRGRETQYF
TRBJ2-7,TRBD1,NA,TRBV19,TGTGCCAGTAGTATGGGACAGGGATACGAGCAGTACTTC,CASSMGQGYEQYF
TRBJ1-2,NA,NA,TRBV5-4,TGTGCCAGCAGCTTACAGGAAGGGTATGGCTACACCTTC,CASSLQEGYGYTF
TRBJ1-5,NA,NA,TRBV6-5,TGTGCCAGCAGCTCAAGACGGACAGCTGAGCCCCAGCATTTT,CASSSRRTAEPQHF
TRBJ1-1,TRBD1,NA,TRBV11-3,TGTGCCAGCAGCTCCAGACAGGGGCCCCCTCTAAGTGCTTTCTTT,CASSSRQGPPLSAFF
TRBJ1-5,NA,NA,TRBV6-1,TGTGCCAGCAGTGAAGCGCCCTATATTCAGCCCCAGCATTTT,CASSEAPYIQPQHF
TRBJ2-5,NA,NA,TRBV28,TGTGCCAGCAGTAACTTTGAGACCCAGTACTTC,CASSNFETQYF
TRBJ2-2,NA,NA,TRBV28,TGTGCCAGCAGTTTATTAGCCCGGACAGCTTGGGGCACCGGGGAGCTGTTTTTT,CASSLLARTAWGTGELFF
TRBJ1-5,NA,NA,TRBV6-6,TGTGCCAGCAGTTCTTTCGGACAGACTAGCAATCAGCCCCAGCATTTT,CASSSFGQTSNQPQHF
TRBJ2-1,TRBD1,NA,TRBV5-1,TGCGCCAGCAGCTCCGGACAGGGGGCCTACAATGAGCAGTTCTTC,CASSSGQGAYNEQFF
TRBJ1-4,NA,NA,TRBV7-2,TGTGCCAGCAGCTTAGATTCAGGTTCCGAAAAACTGTTTTTT,CASSLDSGSEKLFF
TRBJ2-1,NA,few,TRBV4-3,TGCGCCAGCAGCCAAGAAGGGGGGGCTAGCGATGAGCAGTTCTTC,CASSQEGGASDEQFF
TRBJ1-1,NA,once,TRBV16,TGTGCCAGCAGCCCTCTCGGGGTAAACACTGAAGCTTTCTTT,CASSPLGVNTEAFF
TRBJ2-7,TRBD2,NA,TRBV14,TGTGCCAGCAGCCGTAGCGGGGGGGGATACGAGCAGTACTTC,CASSRSGGGYEQYF
TRBJ2-7,TRBD2,NA,TRBV2,TGTGCCAGCAGAAATAGCGGGGGTCGCTACGAGCAGTACTTC,CASRNSGGRYEQYF
TRBJ1-5,NA,NA,TRBV24-1,TGTGCCACCAGTGAGGGAGGGTTAGGGTTAGAGCCCCAGCATTTT,CATSEGGLGLEPQHF
TRBJ2-4,NA,NA,TRBV18,TGTGCCAGCTCACCACCGACAGGGAGGAAAAACATTCAGTACTTC,CASSPPTGRKNIQYF
TRBJ1-6,NA,once,TRBV15,TGTGCCACCAGCAGGACAAGAGGGGGACACTATAATTCACCCCTCCACTTT,CATSRTRGGHYNSPLHF
TRBJ2-3,NA,NA,TRBV5-1,TGCGCCAGCAGCTTGGCCAGTTGGACAGATACGCAGTATTTT,CASSLASWTDTQYF
TRBJ1-1,TRBD1,NA,TRBV27,TGTGCCAGCAGTTCCACGAGGACAGGGGGCACTGAAGCTTTCTTT,CASSSTRTGGTEAFF
TRBJ2-3,NA,NA,TRBV7-2,TGTGCCAGCAGCTTTTTGGGCAACACAGATACGCAGTATTTT,CASSFLGNTDTQYF
TRBJ1-1,NA,NA,TRBV5-1,TGCGCCAGCAGCTTGAGTCCCCGCAGGACTGAAGCTTTCTTT,CASSLSPRRTEAFF
TRBJ2-2,TRBD1,NA,TRBV10-3,TGTGCCATCAGTGATAAGGGGGCAGGCTTCGGGGAGCTGTTTTTT,CAISDKGAGFGELFF
TRBJ1-2,NA,NA,TRBV21-1,TGTGCCAGCAGCAAAGATTGGGGTCAGTGGGGAGGGGGCTATGGCTACACCTTC,CASSKDWGQWGGGYGYTF
TRBJ1-1,NA,NA,TRBV14,TGTGCCAGCAGTATGGCCCAAGTTAGGGGCACTGAAGCTTTCTTT,CASSMAQVRGTEAFF
TRBJ2-1,NA,NA,TRBV12-3/TRBV12-4,TGTGCCAGCCGGGGCAATGAGCAGTTCTTC,CASRGNEQFF
TRBJ2-5,NA,once,TRBV2,TGTGCCAGCATTATAGGGGGTTTTAGAGAGACCCAGTACTTC,CASIIGGFRETQYF
TRBJ1-2,NA,few,TRBV12-3/TRBV12-4,TGTGCCAGCAGCCTGCGGGTCGGCGGCTACACCTTC,CASSLRVGGYTF
TRBJ1-5,TRBD1,NA,TRBV6-6,TGTGCCAGCAGATCCCACAGGGGGCCTTATCAGCCCCAGCATTTT,CASRSHRGPYQPQHF
TRBJ2-1,TRBD2,NA,TRBV19,TGTGCCAGTACCCCGACTAGCGGCTCCTACAATGAGCAGTTCTTC,CASTPTSGSYNEQFF
TRBJ2-3,TRBD2,NA,TRBV18,TGTGCCAGCTCACCAGGCTGGAGGGCGACTAGCGGAATAAGCACAGATACGCAGTATTTT,CASSPGWRATSGISTDTQYF
TRBJ1-1,NA,once,TRBV20-1,TGCAGTGCTAATCAGATTTTTGAAGCTTTCTTT,CSANQIFEAFF
TRBJ1-5,TRBD1,NA,TRBV19,TGTGCCAGTAGTCTGGGGACAGGCGGGCCGCCCCAGCATTTT,CASSLGTGGPPQHF
TRBJ2-1,NA,NA,TRBV10-3,TGTGCCATCAGTGAGACGGTGTACAATGAGCAGTTCTTC,CAISETVYNEQFF
TRBJ2-5,TRBD2,NA,TRBV5-1,TGCGCCAGCAGCTGGAGGACTAGCGGGCTGCTTCAAGAGACCCAGTACTTC,CASSWRTSGLLQETQYF
TRBJ2-7,NA,NA,TRBV11-3,TGTGCCAGCAGCTTAGGAGCGGCCGAATCCTACGAGCAGTACTTC,CASSLGAAESYEQYF
TRBJ2-1,TRBD2,NA,TRBV7-8,TGTGCCAGCCGGGGGGGGGCGGGAGTCACCCCCTACAATGAGCAGTTCTTC,CASRGGAGVTPYNEQFF
TRBJ1-2,NA,NA,TRBV19,TGTGCCAGTAGTATTCAGGGAAACTATGGCTACACCTTC,CASSIQGNYGYTF
TRBJ1-5,TRBD1,NA,TRBV27,TGTGCCAGCAGGGACGGACAGGGATACAATCAGCCCCAGCATTTT,CASRDGQGYNQPQHF
TRBJ2-5,TRBD2,NA,TRBV5-6,TGTGCCACCGGGACTAGCGGGATGGCCCAGTACTTC,CATGTSGMAQYF
TRBJ1-5,NA,few,TRBV6-1,TGTGCCAGCAGTGAACAGGGAACGTTGCAGCCCCAGCATTTT,CASSEQGTLQPQHF